Following are 18 T cell receptor beta chains from one sample sequenced in a study of spatial heterogeneity in lung cancer. Sample time point: sample taken at primary tumor resection. From tumor, nontumor lung or frozen PBMC, whole RNA was taken unsorted for sequencing. From the 5' RACE reads, TCRdb called clonotypes with MiXCR, one entry per CDR3 protein. The table records 90,000 or so distinct CDR3 sequences, around 9% of them present only once. The sequencing here drew on PBMCs, taken at surgery. The receptors stem from a male donor with early-stage non-small cell lung cancer.

This clonotype was seen only a few times. V is TRBV19 and J is TRBJ1-3; TRBD1 is a possible D gene (5 bases). Looked up from germline, CDR1 is LNHDA and CDR2 is SQIVND (reference sequence). The V gene lost 5 bases and the J gene lost 2 bases, with 10 bases spanning the gap. The CDR3 has 14 residues. The CDR3 reads CASSGALPGNTIYF. CDR3 DNA sequence: TGTGCCAGTAGTGGGGCCCTGCCTGGAAACACCATATATTTT.

This clonotype was picked up a small number of times. The rearrangement uses TRBV5-1 and TRBJ2-2; 14 bases map to TRBD2. V lost 3 bases and J lost 6; bases outside the gene matches: 1. Germline V lookup: CDR1 SGHRS, CDR2 YFSETQ. CDR3 length: 15 amino acids. The CDR3 nucleotides read TGCGCCAGCAGCTGGGGACTAGCGGGAGCCGGGGAGCTGTTTTTT. Protein product: CASSWGLAGAGELFF.

This clonotype was found a few times. This chain connects TRBV7-6 to TRBJ2-7; D may be TRBD2 (5 bases). Trimming cost V 2 bases and J 6 bases, with 11 bases left between them. Per germline, CDR1 SGHVS and CDR2 FNYEAQ. CDR3 length: 13 amino acids. CDR3 nucleotide sequence: TGTGCCAGCAGCTTAACGGGGTTTTCCGAGCAGTACTTC. Its protein is CASSLTGFSEQYF.

A few counts support this clonotype. The rearrangement uses TRBV12-3 or TRBV12-4 and TRBJ2-7, with D perhaps TRBD2 (6 bases). The V end was cut by 3 bases, the J end by 7 bases, with 25 bases between. The CDR3 has 17 residues. DNA of the CDR3: TGTGCCAGCAGTTTGAGACCACCGGGACTGACCCGATTTGAGCAGTACTTC. It encodes CASSLRPPGLTRFEQYF.

The V gene is TRBV6-5, the J gene TRBJ2-1; 8 bases are shared with TRBD2. Germline assignment: CDR1 MNHEY and CDR2 SVGAGI. V shed 0 bases, J shed 0 bases, and the junction held 7 bases outside the gene matches. The CDR3 spans 18 residues. The chain's CDR3 is CASSYSGSGKSSYNEQFF. The DNA for the CDR3 is TGTGCCAGCAGTTACTCGGGTAGCGGGAAGAGCTCCTACAATGAGCAGTTCTTC.

As for this clonotype: An end of the junction does not agree with germline; a read error may underlie this. This chain links TRBV7-8 with TRBJ2-7, with 8 bases that match TRBD1. Germline-derived CDR1 and CDR2 are SGHVS and FQNEAQ. The CDR3 loop spans 12 amino acids. This CDR3 is CVSSQDRAEQYF. The CDR3 DNA sequence: TGTGTCAGCAGCCAGGACAGGGCCGAGCAGTACTTC.

This clonotype was picked up a small number of times. The V call is TRBV5-1, the J call TRBJ2-3, with D tentatively TRBD1 or TRBD2 (5 bases each). V lost 4 bases, J lost 2 bases, and 11 bases lay in between. The CDR3 runs 14 residues. Germline-derived CDR1 and CDR2 are SGHRS and YFSETQ. CDR3 loop: CASSPRDPTDTQYF. CDR3 DNA: TGCGCCAGCAGCCCCCGGGACCCCACAGATACGCAGTATTTT.

J is TRBJ2-2 and V is TRBV5-1, with D maybe TRBD1 (6 bases). With 4 bases removed from V and 4 bases from J, the gap between germline ends came to 14 bases. Germline V gene data show CDR1 as SGHRS and CDR2 as YFSETQ. The CDR3 runs 15 residues. The CDR3: CASSQLDSLTGELFF. CDR3 DNA: TGCGCCAGCAGCCAATTGGACAGCCTCACCGGGGAGCTGTTTTTT.

This chain connects TRBV6-2 or TRBV6-3 to TRBJ2-5; D remains ambiguous. CDR1 is MNHEY, CDR2 SVGEGT, per germline. The CDR3 is made up of 14 amino acids. Trimming shortened V by 1 base and J by 1 base, and 7 bases separated the two germline ends. CDR3 sequence: CASSYYTVQETQYF. The CDR3 DNA reads TGTGCCAGCAGTTACTATACAGTCCAAGAGACCCAGTACTTC.

The V gene is TRBV6-5, the J gene TRBJ2-2, with a tentative D call TRBD1 (5 bases). Trimming removed 6 bases at V and 0 bases at J, with 11 bases between. Germline V lookup: CDR1 MNHEY, CDR2 SVGAGI. The CDR3 has 15 amino acids. The CDR3 region has the DNA TGTGCCAGCAGCCCTTCAGGGACGAACACCGGGGAGCTGTTTTTT. Protein sequence: CASSPSGTNTGELFF.

The chain carries TRBV19 and TRBJ2-7; TRBD2 might be the D (6 bases). CDR1 and CDR2 (germline): LNHDA, SQIVND (reference sequence). V was shortened by 1 base and J by 3 bases, with 13 bases between the two germline ends. The length of the CDR3 is 15 residues. The CDR3 region is CASSIGLGPNYEQYF. CDR3 nucleotide sequence: TGTGCCAGTAGTATAGGACTAGGACCTAACTACGAGCAGTACTTC.

The chain uses TRBV28 and TRBJ2-1; TRBD2 is a possible D gene (6 bases). Trimming removed 5 bases at V and 5 bases at J, with 16 bases between. CDR3 length: 15 residues. Germline V gene lookup returns CDR1 MDHEN and CDR2 SYDVKM. CDR3 in amino acids: CASSTPRGTNNEQFF. The CDR3 DNA reads TGTGCCAGCAGTACCCCGCGGGGCACTAACAATGAGCAGTTCTTC.

This clonotype occurred a few times. The chain has TRBV4-3 and TRBJ2-7; perhaps D is TRBD1 or TRBD2 (6 bases each). The germline V gene encodes CDR1 LGHNA and CDR2 YSLEER. With 1 base removed from V and 2 bases from J, the gap between germline ends came to 12 bases. This CDR3 spans 15 amino acids. CDR3 loop: CASSQGPGATYEQYF. CDR3 sequence (DNA): TGCGCCAGCAGCCAAGGACCGGGGGCAACCTACGAGCAGTACTTC.

To note about this clonotype: A much larger clone differs by one base, so this may be a read error. The chain uses TRBV6-1 and TRBJ2-1; 7 positions agree with TRBD1. J gave up 1 base and V 7 bases, and 10 bases lay outside the gene matches. The CDR3 covers 16 residues. Germline assignment: CDR1 MNHNS and CDR2 SASEGT. CDR3 region: CASITGALRSYNEQFF. The DNA for the CDR3 is TGTGCCAGCATCACAGGGGCCCTTCGGTCCTACAATGAGCAGTTCTTC.

This clonotype was observed a single time. A much larger clone lies a single base off, so this may be a read error. V gene TRBV19 combines with J gene TRBJ2-6, with no clear D. Germline V gene sequence: CDR1 LNHDA, CDR2 SQIVND (reference sequence). The CDR3 spans 13 residues. The DNA for the CDR3 is TGTGCCAGCGCCAGCTCTGGGACCAACGTCCTGACTTTC. The encoded protein is CASASSGTNVLTF.

The gene calls are TRBV29-1 and TRBJ2-7; D gene unclear. The V end was cut by 8 bases, the J end by 3 bases, with 8 bases between. CDR1 and CDR2 (germline): SQVTM, ANQGSEA. The CDR3 is 10 amino acids. In nucleotides, the CDR3 is TGCAGCCCCCCCAACTACGAGCAGTACTTC. Residues: CSPPNYEQYF.

This clonotype occurred many times. The genes are TRBV6-6 and TRBJ1-1; D is unclear. Germline CDR1 and CDR2: MNHNY and SVGAGI (reference sequence). The CDR3 extends over 14 amino acids. The V end was cut by 4 bases, the J end by 1 base, with 10 bases between. The CDR3 nucleotides read TGTGCCAGCAGTTCCCTTTCCGGGAACACTGAAGCTTTCTTT. Translated: CASSSLSGNTEAFF.

The chain uses TRBV12-3 or TRBV12-4 and TRBJ1-5; unclear D gene. V was clipped by 8 bases and J by 2 bases, with 10 bases between them. CDR3 length equals 13 residues. The DNA of the CDR3 is TGTGCCAGCGGTGCGCGGGGCAATCAGCCCCAGCATTTT. Encoded protein: CASGARGNQPQHF.